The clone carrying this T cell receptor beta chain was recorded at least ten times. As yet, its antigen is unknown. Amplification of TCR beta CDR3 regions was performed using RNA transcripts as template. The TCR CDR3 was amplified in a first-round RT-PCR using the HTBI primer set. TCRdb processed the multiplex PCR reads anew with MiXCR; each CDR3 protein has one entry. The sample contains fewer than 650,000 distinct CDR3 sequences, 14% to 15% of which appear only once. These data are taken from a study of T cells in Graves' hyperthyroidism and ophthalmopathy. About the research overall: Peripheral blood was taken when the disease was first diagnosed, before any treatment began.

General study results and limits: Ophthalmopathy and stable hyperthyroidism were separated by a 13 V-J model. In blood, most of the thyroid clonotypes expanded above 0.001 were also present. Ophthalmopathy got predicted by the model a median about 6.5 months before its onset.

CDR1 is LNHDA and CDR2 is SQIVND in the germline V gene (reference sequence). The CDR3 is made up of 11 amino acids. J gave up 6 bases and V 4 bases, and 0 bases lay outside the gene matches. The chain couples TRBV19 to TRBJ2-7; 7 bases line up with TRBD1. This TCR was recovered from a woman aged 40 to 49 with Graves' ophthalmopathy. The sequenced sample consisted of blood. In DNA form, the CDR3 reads TGTGCCAGTAGTACAGGGGGCGAGCAGTACTTC. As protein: CASSTGGEQYF. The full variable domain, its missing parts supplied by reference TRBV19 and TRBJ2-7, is DGGITQSPKYLFRKEGQNVTLSCEQNLNHDAMYWYRQDPGQGLRLIYYSQIVNDFQKGDIAEGYSVSREKKESFPLTVTSAQKNPTAFYLCASSTGGEQYFGPGTRLTVT.